This paragraph reports one T cell receptor (beta chain). This CDR3 has 16 residues. Germline CDR1 reads SNHLY; CDR2 reads FYNNEI. V lost 6 bases, J lost 5 bases, and 10 bases stayed unmatched. Libraries were prepared by immunoSEQ multiplex PCR; TCRdb keeps only in-frame clonotypes and omits some of them. The sample consists of approximately 62,000 clones, approximately 88% of them appearing once. The data stem from a study of lymphopenia after photon versus proton radiotherapy. The chain links TRBV2 to TRBJ2-3; the match to TRBD2 covers 11 bases. This sequence originates from a man aged 60 to 75 with pancreatic cancer. Sequencing used peripheral blood, obtained from a patient treated with proton-based radiotherapy. This CDR3 reads CASRDRLAGGQDTQYF. CDR3 nucleotide sequence: TGTGCCAGCAGGGATCGGCTAGCGGGAGGACAAGATACGCAGTATTTT.